This TCR beta chain was sequenced for a study of blood T cells in healthy people across ages (dated by TCRdb to between 2015 and 2017). About the full investigation: Template switching captured roughly one uniquely barcoded TCR beta cDNA molecule per two T cells in model experiments. The donors were divided into four age groups: young (average about 16 years), middle-aged (over 35), aged (about 60) and long-lived (roughly 82). To avoid experimental bias, donors of different ages were spread randomly across the sequencing lanes. The study measured age-related changes in TCR beta repertoire diversity using deep sequencing normalized with unique cDNA molecular identifiers. Two additional independent replicas of 1 million unique cDNA reads from the same blood draw were analyzed for two donors (one aged 18 to 30 and one aged 80 or older). Overall study results and their limits: Since profiling was done on bulk unsorted PBMCs, naive and antigen-experienced compartments could not be conclusively compared. A strong correlation was found between observed TCR beta diversity and the percentage of naive T cells measured by flow cytometry. As age increased, observed TCR beta diversity per million T cells dropped in a roughly linear way, and a significant reduction was already evident by age 40. Compared with the aged group, more naive CD4+ T cells, fewer expanded clones and increased TCR diversity were shown by the long-lived group, suggesting age selection. Total diversity estimates from one million sequenced T cells were considered lower bounds and underestimates. Donor CMV infection status was unknown, potentially confounding age-related changes in expanded clonotypes.

Libraries were prepared through 5' RACE. A second PCR of about 6 to 12 cycles was run with a J-beta primer mix and a sample-barcoded 5' primer. A template-switch 5' adaptor carrying 12 random nucleotides introduced a unique molecular identifier onto each TCR beta cDNA molecule. At least 2.5 million CDR3-containing paired-end reads were obtained from each sample. First-strand cDNA was synthesized from all RNA with the Mint cDNA synthesis kit, primed by a TRBC-specific oligonucleotide. Following uracil-DNA glycosylase treatment, a first 18-cycle PCR with universal primers M1SS and BC2_uni_R was performed on all cDNA. On the study's bioinformatics: For normalization, 1 million high-quality reads were randomly selected from each sample, with every read carrying a distinct molecular identifier. Instead of being binned into consensus sequences, reads with shared molecular identifiers were discarded. MiTCR, with a Q25 quality threshold and the strictest error-elimination algorithm, was used for CDR3 identification, clonotype clustering and error correction. Lower-bound total TCR beta diversity was estimated with a nonparametric unseen species model using Euler transformation. TCRdb passed the public sequencing reads through fastp at Q25 and MiXCR, retaining productive beta sequences. For every CDR3 protein sequence, its rows merge into one entry that carries the most common genes and DNA. None of the V and J calls come from the authors' own analysis; TCRdb made them. Recorded for this sample are some 1.8 million distinct CDR3 sequences; more than 35% of them occurred a single time. Jointly, the top ten make up about 21% of the sample.

Donors were a few dozen systemically healthy Caucasian individuals from Russia aged roughly 6 to 90 years. Each donor gave ten milliliters of peripheral blood, collected into EDTA-treated Vacutainer tubes. Ficoll-Paque density-gradient centrifugation was used to isolate PBMCs, with at least 6.5 million per sample. Total RNA was extracted from PBMCs with Trizol reagent, with at least 6 micrograms obtained per sample. Naive CD45RAhigh/CD27high T cell percentages were measured by flow cytometry on a PBMC aliquot from every donor. Turning to this clonotype: Its antigen is still unknown. There are no base qualities to consult, and no much larger clone falls within one base.

The junction carries 10 bases between V and J, which are trimmed by 1 base and 0 bases respectively. CDR1 is given as SGHTA and CDR2 as FQGNSA, both from the germline V gene. The CDR3 holds 15 amino acids from the cysteine to the phenylalanine. Just the 45-base CDR3 DNA is kept, in frame starting at base 1. Input material: blood. This sequence originates from a human donor in good health. This receptor chain uses TRBV7-2 and TRBJ2-7, with TRBD1 perhaps the D gene, on 6 matching bases. The base sequence is TGTGCCAGCAGCTTAGTTGGGGACACCTCCTACGAGCAGTACTTC. The resulting protein is CASSLVGDTSYEQYF.